One and the same sample provided the 11 T cell receptor beta chains below, sequenced in a study of blood T cell repertoires in COVID-19. Sequenced by immunoSEQ multiplex PCR; TCRdb stores in-frame clones only, minus some. The sample has more than 110,000 clones; about nine tenths are singletons. The sequencing sample was made of peripheral blood. These receptors all come from a man aged 45 to 65 with active or convalescent COVID-19.

The chain has TRBV10-3 and TRBJ2-1, with TRBD1 identical over 7 bases. Looked up from germline, CDR1 is ENHRY and CDR2 is SYGVKD. This CDR3 region has 12 residues. V lost 4 bases, J lost 8 bases, and 2 bases stayed unmatched. CDR3 coding DNA: TGTGCCATCAGTGGACAGGGCGATGAGCAGTTCTTC. Protein: CAISGQGDEQFF.

This clone was found once. The chain couples TRBV7-8 to TRBJ2-3; D gene ambiguous. The V gene lost 0 bases and the J gene lost 2 bases, with 12 bases spanning the gap. Germline CDR1 and CDR2: SGHVS and FQNEAQ. This CDR3 is built from 16 residues. The CDR3 region is CASSLAYALLTDTQYF. CDR3 bases: TGTGCCAGCAGCTTAGCTTACGCACTACTCACAGATACGCAGTATTTT.

This rearrangement joins TRBV18 to TRBJ2-7; weak D call: TRBD1 (6 bases). The CDR3 runs 14 residues. Trimming left V 2 bases short and J 1 base short, with 9 bases between. Per germline, CDR1 KGHSH and CDR2 LQKENI. CDR3 protein: CASSPLQGSYEQYF. The CDR3 coding sequence is TGTGCCAGCTCACCATTACAGGGATCCTACGAGCAGTACTTC.

The rearrangement links TRBV12-3 or TRBV12-4 to TRBJ2-5; 7 bases are a match to TRBD2. The CDR3 runs to 13 residues. V dropped 6 bases and J dropped 5; count of bases not matched to a gene: 6. The CDR3 nucleotides are TGTGCCAGCAGACGGGCGGGGGTGGAGACCCAGTACTTC. Translation: CASRRAGVETQYF.

This clone has only one observation. The chain combines TRBV5-1 with TRBJ2-2; the D gene is possibly TRBD2 (5 bases). Germline V gene lookup returns CDR1 SGHRS and CDR2 YFSETQ. Trimming shortened V by 0 bases and J by 6 bases, and 12 bases separated the two germline ends. This CDR3 is 15 amino acids long. CDR3 sequence (DNA): TGCGCCAGCAGCTTGGCCTTTCGGGAACCCGGGGAGCTGTTTTTT. Translating it yields CASSLAFREPGELFF.

The chain recombines TRBV6-6 with TRBJ2-1; D may be TRBD2 (6 bases). Between the trimmed V and J ends, which lost 7 bases and 1 base, there was a span of 11 bases. CDR3 length: 14 residues. Germline V lookup: CDR1 MNHNY, CDR2 SVGAGI (reference sequence). CDR3 nucleotides: TGTGCCAGCACTTCGGGAGAGTCCTACAATGAGCAGTTCTTC. It yields the protein CASTSGESYNEQFF.

This chain connects TRBV5-4 to TRBJ2-7, with D maybe TRBD2 (5 bases). In germline, CDR1 is SGHNT, CDR2 YYREEE (reference sequence). The CDR3 extends over 15 amino acids. V lost 1 base, J lost 0 bases, and 11 bases lay in between. CDR3 residues: CASSLLASSSYEQYF. The CDR3 region has the DNA TGTGCCAGCAGCTTGCTCGCTAGCTCCTCCTACGAGCAGTACTTC.

The rearrangement uses TRBV9 and TRBJ2-3; 9 positions agree with TRBD1. The germline V gene has CDR1 SGDLS and CDR2 YYNGEE. The ends lost 4 bases at V and 1 base at J; junction bases unmatched: 7. The CDR3 is 16 amino acids. CDR3 DNA: TGTGCCAGCAGCATCGGGACAGGGAAGGGCACAGATACGCAGTATTTT. Its translation is CASSIGTGKGTDTQYF.

The gene calls are TRBV6-2 or TRBV6-3 and TRBJ2-5; 10 nucleotides align to TRBD2. This CDR3 is 15 amino acids long. Per the germline V gene, CDR1 is MNHEY and CDR2 is SVGEGT. V trimming: 6 bases; J trimming: 5 bases; junction bases outside the gene matches: 9. The CDR3 protein is CASSLLAGVQETQYF. The CDR3 nucleotides are TGTGCCAGCAGCCTCCTAGCGGGAGTGCAGGAGACCCAGTACTTC.

V is TRBV9 and J is TRBJ2-2, with 7 positions matching TRBD1. The CDR3 is 16 amino acids. V was pared by 4 bases and J by 3 bases, with 9 bases of the junction left unmatched. From germline, CDR1 is SGDLS and CDR2 YYNGEE. CDR3 residues: CASSLGTAGDTGELFF. CDR3 coding DNA: TGTGCCAGCAGCCTCGGGACAGCCGGGGACACCGGGGAGCTGTTTTTT. The entire variable domain, with the rest obtained from reference TRBV9 and TRBJ2-2, is as follows: DSGVTQTPKHLITATGQRVTLRCSPRSGDLSVYWYQQSLDQGLQFLIQYYNGEERAKGNILERFSAQQFPDLHSELNLSSLELGDSALYFCASSLGTAGDTGELFFGEGSRLTVL.

The rearrangement uses TRBV6-6 and TRBJ2-5; 13 bases are shared with TRBD2. V lost 5 bases, J lost 5 bases, and 14 bases stayed unmatched. The germline V gene encodes CDR1 MNHNY and CDR2 SVGAGI (reference sequence). The CDR3 runs to 18 residues. The CDR3, as DNA: TGTGCCAGCAGTCCCCTGACTAGCGGGAGGACCACCAGGGAGACCCAGTACTTC. Encoded protein: CASSPLTSGRTTRETQYF.